One sample yielded the 27 T cell receptor beta chains listed below, sequenced in a study of blood T cells in healthy people across ages. The authors ran a second PCR of roughly 6 to 12 cycles using a sample-barcoded 5' primer and a J-beta primer mix. TCRdb passed the 5' RACE reads through MiXCR, listing each CDR3 protein once. Seen here are about 580,000 distinct CDR3 sequences, around 48% observed once, and the top ten hold roughly 25%. Sequenced input: blood. The receptors here all came from a man older than 75 in good health.

V usage is TRBV6-6 and J usage is TRBJ2-2; the match to TRBD1 covers 8 bases. Losses at the gene ends were 5 bases for V and 15 bases for J; bases not matched to a gene: 8. CDR3 length: 12 residues. In germline, CDR1 is MNHNY, CDR2 SVGAGI (reference sequence). The CDR3 loop reads CASSGGQEVLFF. The CDR3 DNA is TGTGCCAGCAGTGGGGGACAGGAGGTTTTGTTTTTT.

In this sample, this clonotype turned up a few times. The chain uses TRBV4-3 and TRBJ2-7, with 9 bases lining up with TRBD2. Germline CDR1 is LGHNA and CDR2 is YSLEER. Trimming cost V 0 bases and J 3 bases; bases outside gene matches: 9. The CDR3 has 17 amino acids. The CDR3 is CASSQDFGLAGLYEQYF. CDR3 nucleotide sequence: TGCGCCAGCAGCCAAGATTTTGGGCTAGCGGGACTCTACGAGCAGTACTTC.

This sequence joins TRBV20-1 and TRBJ2-1; TRBD2 matches at 13 bases. The CDR3 loop spans 16 amino acids. J lost 7 bases, V lost 2 bases, and 8 bases had no gene match. Germline values: CDR1 DFQATT, CDR2 SNEGSKA (reference sequence). CDR3 region: CSARPRRLAGGNEQFF. The DNA of the CDR3 is TGCAGTGCTAGACCCCGTCGACTAGCGGGAGGAAATGAGCAGTTCTTC.

V usage is TRBV5-1 and J usage is TRBJ2-7, with TRBD2 matching 13 bases. CDR1 and CDR2 (germline): SGHRS, YFSETQ. The length of the CDR3 is 18 residues. Trimming cost V 2 bases and J 2 bases; bases outside gene matches: 10. CDR3 in amino acids: CASSFSGLAGERAYEQYF. Here the CDR3 DNA reads TGCGCCAGCAGCTTCTCTGGACTAGCGGGAGAGAGGGCCTACGAGCAGTACTTC. The variable domain in full, with the rest retrieved from reference TRBV5-1 and TRBJ2-7, is KAGVTQTPRYLIKTRGQQVTLSCSPISGHRSVSWYQQTPGQGLQFLFEYFSETQRNKGNFPGRFSGRQFSNSRSEMNVSTLELGDSALYLCASSFSGLAGERAYEQYFGPGTRLTVT.

Ten or more counts support this clonotype. This CDR3 reads CASSFRPNQETQYF. In DNA form, the CDR3 reads TGTGCCAGCAGCTTCCGGCCTAATCAAGAGACCCAGTACTTC. The V and J genes are TRBV7-2 and TRBJ2-5; unclear D gene. Germline V gene sequence: CDR1 SGHTA, CDR2 FQGNSA. This CDR3 spans 14 amino acids. Trimming took 3 bases from V and 2 from J, leaving 10 bases between them.

In its sample, this clonotype was seen a few times. In DNA, the CDR3 is TGTGCCAGCAGTTACTCTACCTCGGGAGGTGGCATGGCGGGAGTAGGCAATGAGCAGTTCTTC. Protein product: CASSYSTSGGGMAGVGNEQFF. This chain joins TRBV6-2 or TRBV6-3 and TRBJ2-1, with 7 positions matching TRBD2. CDR3 length: 21 amino acids. The V gene end was trimmed by 0 bases and the J gene end by 6 bases; junction bases not matched to a gene: 23. In germline, CDR1 is MNHEY, CDR2 SVGEGT.

The rearrangement uses TRBV7-9 and TRBJ1-4; 10 nucleotides line up with TRBD1. The germline gives CDR1 SEHNR, CDR2 FQNEAQ (reference sequence). The CDR3 covers 15 residues. The trim removed 3 bases at V and 10 bases at J, leaving 8 bases unmatched. DNA of the CDR3: TGTGCCAGCAGCTTCTCCGGGACAGGGGTTAGAAAACTGTTTTTT. Its protein is CASSFSGTGVRKLFF.

With respect to this clonotype: This may stem from a read error, because a much larger clone lies one nucleotide away. The chain has TRBV7-3 and TRBJ2-1; no clear D. CDR3 length equals 13 residues. In germline, CDR1 is SGHTA, CDR2 FQGTGA. Here the CDR3 DNA reads TGTGCCAGCAGCTTAAACTCCCACAATGAGCAGTTCTTC. It encodes CASSLNSHNEQFF.

The chain employs TRBV5-4 and TRBJ2-7; 10 positions agree with TRBD2. In germline, CDR1 is SGHNT, CDR2 YYREEE (reference sequence). The CDR3 has 15 residues. The V gene end was trimmed by 4 bases and the J gene end by 0 bases; junction bases not matched to a gene: 4. CDR3 DNA: TGTGCCAGCAGCGGGGGACTAGCGATCTCCTACGAGCAGTACTTC. As protein: CASSGGLAISYEQYF.

In its sample, this clonotype was seen a few times. The chain links TRBV4-3 to TRBJ2-7; D is possibly TRBD1 (6 bases). The V gene lost 1 base and the J gene lost 6 bases, with 10 bases spanning the gap. CDR3 length equals 13 residues. Germline-derived CDR1 and CDR2 are LGHNA and YSLEER. The CDR3 nucleotides read TGCGCCAGCAGCCAAGTGGGGGCGGGCGAGCAGTACTTC. Amino acids: CASSQVGAGEQYF.

This clonotype showed up just a few times. V gene TRBV6-2 or TRBV6-3 combines with J gene TRBJ2-3; 12 bases align to TRBD2. The V and J ends lost 10 bases and 4 bases, in that order; junction bases with no gene match: 12. Germline V gene data show CDR1 as MNHEY and CDR2 as SVGEGT. This CDR3 comprises 16 residues. The CDR3 here is CATRLAGDVLPDTQYF. The CDR3 DNA sequence: TGTGCCACTCGACTAGCGGGGGATGTTCTCCCAGATACGCAGTATTTT.

This clonotype has at least ten counts. CDR3 coding DNA: TGTGCCAGCAGTTACTCGGAGACTCGAGGGCGACACTATGGCTACACCTTC. Amino acids: CASSYSETRGRHYGYTF. The chain combines TRBV6-5 with TRBJ1-2; D remains ambiguous. V was trimmed by 0 bases and J by 3 bases, leaving 17 bases between them. The CDR3 contains 17 residues. Germline V gene data show CDR1 as MNHEY and CDR2 as SVGAGI.

This clonotype was observed many times. V gene TRBV6-6 combines with J gene TRBJ1-1, with D hard to call. V shed 3 bases and J shed 3 bases, with 2 bases lying between them. Germline CDR1 reads MNHNY; CDR2 reads SVGAGI (reference sequence). The CDR3 extends over 11 amino acids. In DNA form, the CDR3 reads TGTGCCAGCAGTTATGACACTGAAGCTTTCTTT. Amino acids: CASSYDTEAFF.

This chain uses TRBV5-5 with TRBJ1-6, with 7 nucleotides matching TRBD1. The germline V gene has CDR1 SGHKS and CDR2 YYEKEE (reference sequence). The CDR3 runs to 14 residues. Unmatched junction bases numbered 8, after V lost 5 bases and J lost 9 bases. CDR3 nucleotides: TGTGCCAGCAGGCCACAGGGGCAGGGTTCACCCCTCCACTTT. Protein sequence: CASRPQGQGSPLHF.

The V gene is TRBV20-1, the J gene TRBJ1-5, with D possibly TRBD1 on 6 matching bases. The germline gives CDR1 DFQATT, CDR2 SNEGSKA (reference sequence). Trimming removed 4 bases at V and 2 bases at J, with 21 bases between. CDR3 length equals 17 residues. Written as DNA, the CDR3 is TGCAGTGCTATCCGTCCCGGGATTGGGGGCGGCAATCAGCCCCAGCATTTT. Amino acids: CSAIRPGIGGGNQPQHF.

This rearrangement joins TRBV24-1 to TRBJ2-3; possibly TRBD1 for D (5 bases). The germline CDR1 and CDR2 sequences are KGHDR and SFDVKD. This CDR3 comprises 13 residues. With 9 bases removed from V and 1 base from J, the gap between germline ends came to 10 bases. The CDR3 loop is CATAPRGTDTQYF. The CDR3 DNA sequence: TGTGCCACCGCACCCAGGGGCACAGATACGCAGTATTTT.

Many counts were recorded for this clonotype. The chain recombines TRBV4-1 with TRBJ2-1; TRBD1 agrees at 9 bases. The J segment lost 2 bases and the V segment lost 3 bases, leaving 14 bases of the junction unmatched. From germline, CDR1 is MGHRA and CDR2 YSYEKL. The CDR3 runs 19 residues. The CDR3 region is CASSQNRKGQGIPYNEQFF. CDR3 nucleotide sequence: TGCGCCAGCAGCCAGAACAGAAAGGGACAGGGAATTCCCTACAATGAGCAGTTCTTC.

The CDR3 is CASSVRGQGLSQAKQYF. The CDR3 DNA sequence: TGTGCCAGCAGTGTGCGGGGACAGGGGCTTTCTCAAGCCAAGCAGTACTTC. The rearrangement links TRBV2 to TRBJ2-4, with 10 nucleotides matching TRBD1. The CDR3 spans 17 residues. With 4 bases clipped from V and 13 bases from J, the junction kept 19 bases outside the gene matches. CDR1 and CDR2 from the germline V gene are SNHLY and FYNNEI.

This clonotype has just a few counts. CDR3 nucleotides: TGCAGTGCTCCACCCTCTAGCGGAGCAGGGGTTAGTACAGATACGCAGTATTTT. Amino acid sequence: CSAPPSSGAGVSTDTQYF. The chain has TRBV20-1 and TRBJ2-3; tentative D call: TRBD2 (7 bases). Trimming took 5 bases from V and 3 from J, leaving 27 bases between them. Germline CDR1 is DFQATT and CDR2 is SNEGSKA (reference sequence). CDR3 length: 18 residues.

This chain uses TRBV4-3 with TRBJ1-1; D may be TRBD1 (5 bases). The germline gives CDR1 LGHNA, CDR2 YSLEER. Trimming pared 0 bases from V and 1 base from J, leaving 6 bases between. The CDR3 covers 14 residues. DNA for the CDR3: TGCGCCAGCAGCCAAGACGGGGGGAACACTGAAGCTTTCTTT. This sequence encodes CASSQDGGNTEAFF.

This chain connects TRBV7-2 to TRBJ2-7; 13 bases are a match to TRBD2. Germline lookup yields CDR1 SGHTA and CDR2 FQGNSA. The CDR3 length is 16 residues. The V and J ends lost 3 bases and 4 bases, in that order; junction bases with no gene match: 6. In DNA, the CDR3 is TGTGCCAGCAGCTTGACCGGGACTAGCGGGGCTTACGAGCAGTACTTC. Amino acids: CASSLTGTSGAYEQYF.

This clonotype was counted only a few times. This sequence joins TRBV12-3 or TRBV12-4 and TRBJ1-2; 8 bases match TRBD1. The CDR3 sequence is 14 residues long. V dropped 6 bases and J dropped 8; count of bases not matched to a gene: 11. For the CDR3, the DNA is TGTGCCAGCAGCCATTCGACAGGGGCGGGAGGCTACACCTTC. Residues: CASSHSTGAGGYTF.

This rearrangement joins TRBV7-2 to TRBJ1-5; D remains ambiguous. The germline V gene encodes CDR1 SGHTA and CDR2 FQGNSA. The CDR3 is 18 amino acids. Trimming took 2 bases from V and 4 from J, leaving 21 bases between them. CDR3 bases: TGTGCCAGCAGCTTAAGCCCTCGAACCGCGACGGGGAATCAGCCCCAGCATTTT. This gives the protein CASSLSPRTATGNQPQHF.

To note about this clonotype: Mismatch with germline at one junction end may stem from a read error. The CDR3 spells CSTSSPSGRPETQYF. As DNA, the CDR3 is TGCAGTACTAGCTCGCCTAGCGGGAGGCCAGAGACCCAGTACTTC. The J gene is TRBJ2-5, the V gene TRBV20-1, with 11 bases matching TRBD2. In germline, CDR1 is DFQATT, CDR2 SNEGSKA (reference sequence). The length of the CDR3 is 15 residues.

This clonotype was seen many times. This chain links TRBV7-2 with TRBJ2-5; no clear D gene. Trimming cost V 1 base and J 11 bases, with 8 bases left between them. The CDR3 covers 11 residues. The germline CDR1 and CDR2 sequences are SGHTA and FQGNSA. CDR3 bases: TGTGCCAGCAGCTTAGGAGTTCAGCAGTACTTC. Translated, it gives CASSLGVQQYF.

The V call is TRBV9, the J call TRBJ2-7; TRBD2 might be the D (6 bases). Trimming removed 0 bases from V and 3 bases from J, with 13 bases in between. The CDR3 is 15 residues long. Germline CDR1 is SGDLS and CDR2 is YYNGEE. CDR3: CASSVGPGVIYEQYF. The CDR3 coding sequence is TGTGCCAGCAGCGTAGGTCCGGGAGTAATCTACGAGCAGTACTTC.

This chain joins TRBV10-3 and TRBJ2-1, with 8 nucleotides matching TRBD1. Germline-derived CDR1 and CDR2 are ENHRY and SYGVKD. The CDR3 has 13 amino acids. The ends lost 6 bases at V and 9 bases at J; junction bases unmatched: 7. As DNA, the CDR3 is TGTGCCATCAGCGAGATACAGGGGGGTGAGCAGTTCTTC. This codes for CAISEIQGGEQFF.